Sequencing of this TCR beta chain was carried out in a study of blood T cell repertoires in COVID-19. Whole-study context: Samples came from the United States, Italy and Spain, spanning acute and convalescent COVID-19.

Libraries were prepared by immunoSEQ multiplex PCR; TCRdb keeps only in-frame clonotypes and omits some of them. The sample holds 350,000 to 400,000 clones, around 90% seen once. V shed 5 bases and J shed 4 bases, with 12 bases lying between them. Germline assignment: CDR1 MNHEY and CDR2 SVGAGI. The CDR3 runs 13 residues. Individuals drawn from approximately 26 US areas were about 18 to 90 years old. Donors were grouped by their self-reported clinical history. Two consecutive negative NP/OP PCR tests, clearance, or resolved symptoms defined Cohort 3 recovery. The chain couples TRBV6-5 to TRBJ2-7; D is possibly TRBD1 (5 bases). The sequencing sample was made of PBMCs or T cells enriched from blood (not recorded which). The origin of this receptor is a woman aged 18-29 years who had recovered from COVID-19. The chain's CDR3 is CASSKSRDYEQYF. CDR3 sequence (DNA): TGTGCCAGCAGTAAAAGCAGGGATTACGAGCAGTACTTC.